The subject of this entry is one TCR beta chain. Its antigen is as yet unknown. TCRdb reprocessed the reads with MiXCR, giving one entry per CDR3 protein. Here the sample spans roughly 500,000 distinct CDR3 sequences, roughly a third being singletons. Germline CDR1 is SQVTM and CDR2 is ANQGSEA. The V end lost 5 bases, the J end lost 4 bases, and 14 bases lay between the germline ends. The CDR3 covers 13 residues. The data stem from a study of T cell repertoires in cytomegalovirus infection. Study summary: Recently identified HLA-C-restricted CMV epitopes were used, and well-studied HLA-B-restricted CMV epitopes were used as well.

Broader study findings: Dominating the ex vivo response were HLA-C-restricted CMV-specific TCR beta clonotypes.

The genes are TRBV29-1 and TRBJ1-2, with D perhaps TRBD1 (5 bases). Sample: cultured PBMCs, taken from culture after CMV antigen stimulation. The TCR originated in a human donor in good health (CMV status not recorded). Some clones in this sample may be carry-over from other donors' samples. CDR3 amino acids: CSVSRQGFYGYTF. The CDR3 nucleotides are TGCAGCGTTTCACGGCAGGGCTTCTATGGCTACACCTTC.